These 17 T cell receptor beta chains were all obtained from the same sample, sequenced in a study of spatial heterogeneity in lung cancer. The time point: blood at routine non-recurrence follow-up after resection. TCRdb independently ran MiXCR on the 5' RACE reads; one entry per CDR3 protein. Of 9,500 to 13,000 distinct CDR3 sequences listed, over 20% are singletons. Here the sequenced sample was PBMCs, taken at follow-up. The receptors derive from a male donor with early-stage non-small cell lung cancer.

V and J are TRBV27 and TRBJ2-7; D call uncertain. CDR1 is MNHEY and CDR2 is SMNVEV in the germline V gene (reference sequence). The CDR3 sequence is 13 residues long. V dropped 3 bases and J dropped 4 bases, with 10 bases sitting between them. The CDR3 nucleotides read TGTGCCAGCAGTTTGCGGCAGAGATACGAGCAGTACTTC. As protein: CASSLRQRYEQYF.

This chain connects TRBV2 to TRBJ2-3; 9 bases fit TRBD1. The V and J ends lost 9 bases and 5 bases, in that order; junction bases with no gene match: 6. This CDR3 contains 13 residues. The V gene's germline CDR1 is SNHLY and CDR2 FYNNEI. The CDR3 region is CASRDRAGDTQYF. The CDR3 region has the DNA TGTGCCAGTCGGGACAGGGCAGGAGATACGCAGTATTTT.

For the CDR3, the DNA is TGTGCCAGCAGCCGGACTCACGAGCAGTACTTC. It codes for CASSRTHEQYF. The chain couples TRBV7-9 to TRBJ2-7, with D perhaps TRBD2 (5 bases). V gave up 5 bases and J gave up 5 bases, with 7 bases separating them. The V gene's germline CDR1 is SEHNR and CDR2 FQNEAQ (reference sequence). The CDR3 has 11 amino acids.

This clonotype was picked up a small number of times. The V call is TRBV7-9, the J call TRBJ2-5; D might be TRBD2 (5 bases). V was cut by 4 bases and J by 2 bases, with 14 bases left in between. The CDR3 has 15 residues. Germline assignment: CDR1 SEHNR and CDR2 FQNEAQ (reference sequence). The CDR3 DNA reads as TGTGCCAGCAGCTCGAGGGAATATAAACAAGAGACCCAGTACTTC. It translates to CASSSREYKQETQYF.

Here the CDR3 reads CASSLGAGVPSGNEQFF. The CDR3 coding sequence is TGTGCCAGCAGCTTAGGCGCGGGGGTCCCCTCGGGGAATGAGCAGTTCTTC. V and J are TRBV7-2 and TRBJ2-1; 7 bases fit TRBD2. Trimming at V came to 1 base and at J to 7 bases, leaving 13 bases not matched to a gene. Germline assignment: CDR1 SGHTA and CDR2 FQGNSA. The CDR3 length is 17 residues.

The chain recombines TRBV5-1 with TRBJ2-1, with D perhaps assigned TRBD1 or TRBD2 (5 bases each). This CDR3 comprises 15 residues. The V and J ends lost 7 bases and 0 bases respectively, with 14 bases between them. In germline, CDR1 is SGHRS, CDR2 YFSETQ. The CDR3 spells CASYPADNSYNEQFF. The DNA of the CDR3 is TGCGCCAGCTATCCAGCGGACAACTCCTACAATGAGCAGTTCTTC.

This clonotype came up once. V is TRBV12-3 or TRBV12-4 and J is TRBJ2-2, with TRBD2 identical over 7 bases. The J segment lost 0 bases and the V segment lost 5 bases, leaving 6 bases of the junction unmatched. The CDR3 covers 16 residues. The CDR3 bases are TGTGCCAGCAGTCGCTTGGGACTACCGAACACCGGGGAGCTGTTTTTT. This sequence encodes CASSRLGLPNTGELFF.

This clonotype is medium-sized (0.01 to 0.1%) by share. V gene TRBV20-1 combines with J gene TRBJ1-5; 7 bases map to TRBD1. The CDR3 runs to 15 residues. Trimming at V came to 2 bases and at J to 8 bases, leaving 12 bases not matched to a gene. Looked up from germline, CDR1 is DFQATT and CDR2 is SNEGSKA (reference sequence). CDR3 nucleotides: TGCAGTGCTAGACCCGGGACAGCGGATTTAGAGCCCCAGCATTTT. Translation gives CSARPGTADLEPQHF.

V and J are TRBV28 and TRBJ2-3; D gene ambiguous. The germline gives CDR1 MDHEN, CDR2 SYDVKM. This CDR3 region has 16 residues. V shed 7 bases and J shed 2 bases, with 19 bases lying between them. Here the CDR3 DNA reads TGTGCCAGCACCTCTTTAACGTTGGCGGTCACAGATACGCAGTATTTT. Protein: CASTSLTLAVTDTQYF.

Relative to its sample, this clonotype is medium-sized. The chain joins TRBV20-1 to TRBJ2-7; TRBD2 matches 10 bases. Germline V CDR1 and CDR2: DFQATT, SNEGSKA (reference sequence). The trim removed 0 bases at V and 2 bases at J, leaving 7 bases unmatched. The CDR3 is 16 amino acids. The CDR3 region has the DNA TGCAGTGCTAGAGATCTGGCTAGCGGGAGAGCCTACGAGCAGTACTTC. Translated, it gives CSARDLASGRAYEQYF.

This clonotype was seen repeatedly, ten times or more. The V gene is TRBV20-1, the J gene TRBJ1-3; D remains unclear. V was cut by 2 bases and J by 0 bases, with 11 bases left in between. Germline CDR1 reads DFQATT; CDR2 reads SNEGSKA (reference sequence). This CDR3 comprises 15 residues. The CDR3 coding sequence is TGCAGTGCTAGACCTCGGCGGAGCTCTGGAAACACCATATATTTT. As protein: CSARPRRSSGNTIYF.

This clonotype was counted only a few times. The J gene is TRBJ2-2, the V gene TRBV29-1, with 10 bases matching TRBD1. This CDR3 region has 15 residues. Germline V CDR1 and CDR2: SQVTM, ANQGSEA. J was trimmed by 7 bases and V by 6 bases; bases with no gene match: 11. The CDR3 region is CSVREGQGSVGELFF. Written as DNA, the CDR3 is TGCAGCGTCCGAGAGGGACAGGGGAGTGTCGGGGAGCTGTTTTTT.

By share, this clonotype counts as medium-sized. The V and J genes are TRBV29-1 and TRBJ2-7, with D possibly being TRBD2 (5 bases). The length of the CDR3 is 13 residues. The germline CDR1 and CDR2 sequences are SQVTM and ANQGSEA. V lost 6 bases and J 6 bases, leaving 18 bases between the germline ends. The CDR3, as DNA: TGCAGCGTCGACCTGAGGAGGCCGGGCGAGCAGTACTTC. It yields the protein CSVDLRRPGEQYF.

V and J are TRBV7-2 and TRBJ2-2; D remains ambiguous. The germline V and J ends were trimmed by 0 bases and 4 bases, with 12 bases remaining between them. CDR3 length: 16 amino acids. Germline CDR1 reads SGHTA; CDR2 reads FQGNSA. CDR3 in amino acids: CASSLAQPIRTGELFF. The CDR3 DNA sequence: TGTGCCAGCAGCTTAGCACAACCCATCCGCACCGGGGAGCTGTTTTTT.

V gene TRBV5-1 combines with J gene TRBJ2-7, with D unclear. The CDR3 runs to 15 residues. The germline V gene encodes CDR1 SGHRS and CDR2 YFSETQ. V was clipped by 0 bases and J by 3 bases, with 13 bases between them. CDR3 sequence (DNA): TGCGCCAGCAGCTTGGAGGGTTTACGCTACTACGAGCAGTACTTC. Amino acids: CASSLEGLRYYEQYF.

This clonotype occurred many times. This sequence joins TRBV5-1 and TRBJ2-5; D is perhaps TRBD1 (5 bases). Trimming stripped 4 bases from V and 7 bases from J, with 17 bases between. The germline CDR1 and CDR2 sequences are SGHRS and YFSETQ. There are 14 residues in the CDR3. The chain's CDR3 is CASSADIPSGTQYF. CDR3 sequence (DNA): TGCGCCAGCAGCGCGGACATCCCCTCGGGGACCCAGTACTTC. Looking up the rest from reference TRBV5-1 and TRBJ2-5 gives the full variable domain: KAGVTQTPRYLIKTRGQQVTLSCSPISGHRSVSWYQQTPGQGLQFLFEYFSETQRNKGNFPGRFSGRQFSNSRSEMNVSTLELGDSALYLCASSADIPSGTQYFGPGTRLLVL.

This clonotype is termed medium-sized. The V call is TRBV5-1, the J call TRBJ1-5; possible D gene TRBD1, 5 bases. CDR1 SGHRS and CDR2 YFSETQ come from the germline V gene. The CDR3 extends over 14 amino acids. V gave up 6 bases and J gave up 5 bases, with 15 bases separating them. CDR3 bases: TGCGCCAGCACCACCGAGGGGTCGCATCAGCCCCAGCATTTT. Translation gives CASTTEGSHQPQHF.